The TCR beta chain under discussion was sequenced for a study of T cells in localized non-small cell lung cancer. Study findings and constraints: Clonality peaked in uninvolved adjacent lung rather than tumor. In adjacent lung appeared a median around 54 of the top 100 tumor clones.

Of note for this clone: Its specificity is unknown.

Some clones are missing from TCRdb's copy, which holds only in-frame ones; the method was immunoSEQ multiplex PCR. The sample holds fewer than 40,000 clones; 93% are singletons and the top ten take 6.5% to 10%. This CDR3 spans 14 amino acids. The germline CDR1 and CDR2 sequences are ENHRY and SYGVKD. V was shortened by 5 bases and J by 6 bases, with 16 bases between the two germline ends. The sequences come from peripheral blood, collected before any cancer treatment. This TCR derives from a female donor of 60 years or more with stage I lung adenocarcinoma. This chain connects TRBV10-3 to TRBJ1-1; D is perhaps TRBD1 (6 bases). In DNA, the CDR3 is TGTGCCATCAGTACGCGACAGGAACGGCCTGAAGCTTTCTTT. This gives the protein CAISTRQERPEAFF.